What follows are 9 T cell receptor beta chains derived from one specimen sequenced in a study of graft-versus-host responses after intestinal transplantation. Using immunoSEQ multiplex PCR, the repertoire was profiled, and TCRdb retains in-frame clones only, with some absent. Among over 85,000 clones listed, roughly 91% were seen once. These receptors' antigens are unknown. Sequencing used unstimulated CD8+ T cells sorted from spleen or lymph node cells, obtained before intestinal transplant. These receptors all stem from a human donor who received an intestinal transplant.

V and J are TRBV19 and TRBJ2-1, with 9 positions matching TRBD2. CDR3 length equals 16 residues. Germline V gene sequence: CDR1 LNHDA, CDR2 SQIVND (reference sequence). With V trimmed by 1 base and J by 3 bases, 4 bases remained unmatched. CDR3 DNA: TGTGCCAGTAGTATAGTTAGCGGGGGAGACTACAATGAGCAGTTCTTC. It translates to CASSIVSGGDYNEQFF.

This rearrangement joins TRBV19 to TRBJ2-7; 8 bases agree with TRBD2. CDR3 length: 14 residues. V lost 4 bases and J lost 2; bases outside the gene matches: 4. Germline values: CDR1 LNHDA, CDR2 SQIVND (reference sequence). The CDR3 region has the DNA TGTGCCAGTAGTACCACTAGCGGCGCCTACGAGCAGTACTTC. Amino acids: CASSTTSGAYEQYF.

This rearrangement joins TRBV2 to TRBJ2-2; 7 bases match TRBD2. The germline CDR1 and CDR2 sequences are SNHLY and FYNNEI. The V segment lost 8 bases and the J segment 6 bases; nucleotides outside the gene matches: 9. CDR3 length equals 14 residues. The CDR3: CASGPDRGAGELFF. In nucleotides, the CDR3 is TGTGCCAGCGGGCCGGACCGGGGGGCCGGGGAGCTGTTTTTT.

The rearrangement links TRBV19 to TRBJ2-1; D ambiguous. V was clipped by 1 base and J by 4 bases, with 8 bases between them. The CDR3 loop spans 14 amino acids. Germline V lookup: CDR1 LNHDA, CDR2 SQIVND (reference sequence). CDR3 sequence reads: CASSIGSTYNEQFF. CDR3 DNA sequence: TGTGCCAGTAGTATAGGTTCTACTTACAATGAGCAGTTCTTC.

The V call is TRBV27, the J call TRBJ2-3, with TRBD2 matching over 7 bases. With V trimmed by 3 bases and J by 2 bases, 11 bases remained unmatched. Looked up from germline, CDR1 is MNHEY and CDR2 is SMNVEV (reference sequence). There are 17 residues in the CDR3. CDR3 DNA sequence: TGTGCCAGCAGTTTGGGGGGGGTAGGCGGTCCCACAGATACGCAGTATTTT. It translates to CASSLGGVGGPTDTQYF.

The gene calls are TRBV6-5 and TRBJ1-1; TRBD1 matches 9 bases. Per germline, CDR1 MNHEY and CDR2 SVGAGI. J was trimmed by 4 bases and V by 6 bases; bases with no gene match: 6. CDR3 length equals 14 residues. CDR3 region: CASRRTGDVTEAFF. The CDR3 DNA reads as TGTGCCAGCAGACGGACAGGGGATGTCACTGAAGCTTTCTTT.

The gene calls are TRBV7-3 and TRBJ1-1; D is uncertain. This CDR3 has 10 amino acids. V lost 3 bases and J 10 bases, leaving 6 bases between the germline ends. Germline CDR1 SGHTA, CDR2 FQGTGA. Here the CDR3 reads CASSFHRAFF. The CDR3, as DNA: TGTGCCAGCAGCTTCCATAGAGCTTTCTTT.

V gene TRBV7-6 combines with J gene TRBJ2-7; tentative D call: TRBD2 (6 bases). The V gene's germline CDR1 is SGHVS and CDR2 FNYEAQ. The V and J ends lost 0 bases and 6 bases respectively, with 6 bases between them. The CDR3 is 12 amino acids. CDR3 coding DNA: TGTGCCAGCAGCTTAGCGGGGGGCGAGCAGTACTTC. This encodes CASSLAGGEQYF.

The chain combines TRBV2 with TRBJ2-7, with 8 bases that match TRBD1. The CDR3 has 15 residues. V lost 0 bases and J lost 3; bases outside the gene matches: 4. Germline CDR1 reads SNHLY; CDR2 reads FYNNEI. The CDR3 DNA reads TGTGCCAGCAGTGAAGCGGGGGGACAGGTCTACGAGCAGTACTTC. Protein product: CASSEAGGQVYEQYF.